This T cell receptor beta chain came from a study of T cell changes during pregnancy in multiple sclerosis. TCRdb's table, derived via immunoSEQ multiplex PCR, lists solely in-frame clones and lacks some. The data contain around 27,000 clones, around nine tenths of them seen just once; the ten biggest clones take up 0.65% to 0.9%. The CDR3 has 17 amino acids. CDR1 is SGDLS, CDR2 YYNGEE, per germline. The V segment lost 3 bases and the J segment 1 base; nucleotides outside the gene matches: 2. This rearrangement joins TRBV9 to TRBJ2-2; 14 bases match TRBD2. The starting material was CD4+ T cells from peripheral blood mononuclear cells, obtained in the first trimester of pregnancy. The receptor was derived from a female donor with multiple sclerosis, enrolled in a pregnancy study. The CDR3 DNA is TGTGCCAGCAGCGGCGGACTAGCGGGGGGGAACACCGGGGAGCTGTTTTTT. It translates to CASSGGLAGGNTGELFF.